This TCR beta chain was identified in a study of CD8+CD57+ T cells in acquired aplastic anemia. Across the whole study: The sorted CD4+ and CD8+ cells yielded an average around 3 ug of DNA.

Only patients with CD8+CD57+ cell expansion on flow cytometry were chosen for sequencing. For this clonotype: A read error may produce the germline difference seen at one junction end.

Genomic DNA was employed as the template in profiling TCR beta VDJ and CDR3. TCRdb re-analysed the reads in MiXCR, keeping a single row per CDR3 protein. Altogether 200,000 to 300,000 distinct CDR3 sequences are present, roughly 80% being singletons, with the ten largest covering 40% to 55%. The receptor was derived from a human donor with aplastic anemia. Sequencing was performed on sorted CD4+, CD8+, or CD8+CD57+ T cells (not recorded which) from PBMCs.

The CDR3 is CAARRGSEHQTYGF. The CDR3, as DNA: TGTGCCGCAAGGAGAGGCAGCGAGCACCAGACCTACGGGTTC. V and J are TRBV7-9 and TRBJ2-5; D uncertain. CDR3 length: 14 residues. From germline, CDR1 is SEHNR and CDR2 FQNEAQ (reference sequence).